This T cell receptor (beta chain) stems from a study of response to subunit inactivated influenza vaccine. Study-wide findings and caveats: A suggestion made by the authors is that each seasonal influenza vaccination recruits few new T cells.

TCRdb redid the calling of the RT-PCR reads with MiXCR, one entry per CDR3 protein. The sample carries 500,000 to 600,000 distinct CDR3 sequences, around 15% recorded once. V lost 1 base and J lost 5; bases outside the gene matches: 10. The germline CDR1 and CDR2 sequences are SGHTA and FQGNSA. The CDR3 runs to 16 residues. This clonotype showed up just a few times. Its antigen is as yet unknown. The V call is TRBV7-2, the J call TRBJ2-5; 7 nucleotides align to TRBD2. Sequencing used PBMCs from blood, obtained about 11 days after vaccination. This clonotype originated in a man in his fifties who received an inactivated influenza vaccine. DNA of the CDR3: TGTGCCAGCAGCTTAGGGGCGTCTAGCGGATGGGAGACCCAGTACTTC. This encodes CASSLGASSGWETQYF.